What follows describes a single T cell receptor (beta chain). The target antigen is unknown. Method: immunoSEQ multiplex PCR; TCRdb's copy keeps in-frame clones and lacks some. Of roughly 100,000 clones in the sample, around 93% were seen once. The record originates from a study of PD-1 blockade in classical Hodgkin lymphoma. Study-level findings and limits: It was reported that newly diagnosed patients had less baseline TCR diversity than healthy donors.

Time point meaning: cycle 4 day 1 (C4D1), after about 6 weeks of nivolumab. Every single patient, without exception, relapsed after autologous stem cell transplantation, and brentuximab vedotin exposure varied. Trimming cost V 1 base and J 2 bases, with 25 bases left between them. Germline V gives CDR1 SGHNT, CDR2 YYREEE (reference sequence). This CDR3 is built from 20 residues. The chain is built from TRBV5-4 and TRBJ1-5; D might be TRBD1 (5 bases). This specimen was peripheral blood mononuclear cells (PBMCs), taken before the fourth cycle of nivolumab. The clonotype was recovered from a human donor with classical Hodgkin lymphoma. CDR3 protein: CASSLFYVRKGVTGNQPQHF. In DNA form, the CDR3 reads TGTGCCAGCAGCTTGTTTTACGTCAGGAAAGGGGTAACGGGCAATCAGCCCCAGCATTTT.